A selection of T cell receptor beta chains follows, all from one sample in a study of T cell responses to AZD1222 COVID-19 vaccine. The method was immunoSEQ multiplex PCR; TCRdb's version includes in-frame clones alone and lacks a portion of them. The sample carries 150,000 to 200,000 clones, about nine tenths recorded once. The sample in question was peripheral blood, obtained on day 0 of AZD1222 vaccination. These receptors originate from an adult in good health. Each CDR3 is given with its conserved first and last residue. The order of the fields is V gene, J gene, clone size, D gene, CDR3 DNA, CDR3 protein. A D gene is named only where the DNA matches it firmly. For some rows the clone size is stated as once, few or many, or as a class when expanded; others skip it.

V: TRBV5-4
J: TRBJ1-2
size: .
D: TRBD1
DNA: TGTGCCAGCAGCCCCAGGACAGGGAGTGGCTACACCTTC
CDR3: CASSPRTGSGYTF

V: TRBV9
J: TRBJ1-3
size: .
D: .
DNA: TGTGCCAGCAGCGTAAGACAGGAAGGAAACACCATATATTTT
CDR3: CASSVRQEGNTIYF

V: TRBV30
J: TRBJ1-1
size: .
D: .
DNA: TGTGCCTGGAGTGTACAGTTGAACACTGAAGCTTTCTTT
CDR3: CAWSVQLNTEAFF

V: TRBV2
J: TRBJ2-1
size: .
D: TRBD1
DNA: TGTGCCAGCAGTGAGGACAGGAACTCCTACAATGAGCAGTTCTTC
CDR3: CASSEDRNSYNEQFF

V: TRBV5-6
J: TRBJ2-5
size: .
D: .
DNA: TGTGCCAGCACGGGACAAGAGACCCAGTACTTC
CDR3: CASTGQETQYF

V: TRBV12-3/TRBV12-4
J: TRBJ1-6
size: .
D: TRBD1
DNA: TGTGCCAGCAGTATAGACAGGGACTCACCCCTCCACTTT
CDR3: CASSIDRDSPLHF

V: TRBV7-2
J: TRBJ2-7
size: .
D: .
DNA: TGTGCCAGCAGCTTATCGGCAGGGATCTCCTACGAGCAGTACTTC
CDR3: CASSLSAGISYEQYF

V: TRBV7-9
J: TRBJ1-1
size: .
D: .
DNA: TGTGCCAGCAGCCTTCAGAATCGCAGGGGCCTCGAAGCTTTCTTT
CDR3: CASSLQNRRGLEAFF

V: TRBV7-2
J: TRBJ2-1
size: .
D: .
DNA: TGTGCCAGCAGCATCGGGACGGTGAACTCCTACAATGAGCAGTTCTTC
CDR3: CASSIGTVNSYNEQFF

V: TRBV7-2
J: TRBJ2-1
size: .
D: TRBD1
DNA: TGTGCCAGCAGCTTATTGTCTTCGAAAGGGGGCGGTTCGGGCAATGAGCAGTTCTTC
CDR3: CASSLLSSKGGGSGNEQFF

V: TRBV27
J: TRBJ1-2
size: .
D: .
DNA: TGTGCCAGCAGTTTATCGGGAAGGGGACTCTATGGCTACACCTTC
CDR3: CASSLSGRGLYGYTF

V: TRBV7-9
J: TRBJ2-1
size: .
D: .
DNA: TGTGCCAGCGATAAAGGGACCACCTACAATGAGCAGTTCTTC
CDR3: CASDKGTTYNEQFF

V: TRBV6-5
J: TRBJ1-5
size: .
D: .
DNA: TGTGCCAGCAGGGGCCAAGGCGCCAATCAGCCTCAGCATTTT
CDR3: CASRGQGANQPQHF

V: TRBV7-9
J: TRBJ1-4
size: .
D: .
DNA: TGTGCCAGCAGCAGATTTACGGGGGGAGTTGCAACTAATGAAAAACTGTTTTTT
CDR3: CASSRFTGGVATNEKLFF

V: TRBV6-4
J: TRBJ2-6
size: .
D: .
DNA: TGTGCCAGCAGTGACCCACCTAAGGCTGGTGGGGCCAACGTCCTGACTTTC
CDR3: CASSDPPKAGGANVLTF

V: TRBV27
J: TRBJ1-4
size: .
D: .
DNA: TGTGCCAGCAGTCGATATATAACAGGTGGCGGGTTGACTAATGAAAAACTGTTTTTT
CDR3: CASSRYITGGGLTNEKLFF

V: TRBV11-2
J: TRBJ1-1
size: .
D: .
DNA: TGTGCCAGCAGCTTTGACTGGACTGAAGCTTTCTTT
CDR3: CASSFDWTEAFF

V: TRBV28
J: TRBJ2-7
size: .
D: TRBD2
DNA: TGTGCCAGCAAGGGAGGGTTACTCTACGAGCAGTACTTC
CDR3: CASKGGLLYEQYF

V: TRBV10-1
J: TRBJ1-5
size: .
D: .
DNA: TGCGCCAGCAGTGAGTCGGGGTTGCAGCCCCAGCATTTT
CDR3: CASSESGLQPQHF

V: TRBV24-1
J: TRBJ1-2
size: once
D: .
DNA: TGTGCCACCATAGGCCCCCCGAACACTAAGTTTTCAAACTATGGCTACACCTTC
CDR3: CATIGPPNTKFSNYGYTF

V: TRBV5-1
J: TRBJ2-1
size: .
D: .
DNA: TGCGCCAGCAGCTTGTGGGCGGTTTACAATGAGCAGTTCTTC
CDR3: CASSLWAVYNEQFF

V: TRBV5-4
J: TRBJ2-5
size: .
D: TRBD2
DNA: TGTGCCAGCAGCTTGGCTTTTACCCCTAGCGGGGGGGCTGGGACCCAGTACTTC
CDR3: CASSLAFTPSGGAGTQYF

V: TRBV9
J: TRBJ1-6
size: .
D: TRBD1
DNA: TGTGCCAGCAGCGCCAGGGGGTTGAGTAATTCACCCCTCCACTTT
CDR3: CASSARGLSNSPLHF

V: TRBV9
J: TRBJ2-1
size: .
D: TRBD2
DNA: TGTGCCAGCAGCGTAGATGCGGCGGGAGGGCCGCTCAATGAGCAGTTCTTC
CDR3: CASSVDAAGGPLNEQFF

V: TRBV15
J: TRBJ1-3
size: .
D: .
DNA: TGTGCCACCAGCAGAGATCGGGGCGCCTCTGGAAACACCATATATTTT
CDR3: CATSRDRGASGNTIYF

V: TRBV27
J: TRBJ1-1
size: .
D: .
DNA: TGTGCCAGCAGTTCAGGGGTATCGGACACTGAAGCTTTCTTT
CDR3: CASSSGVSDTEAFF